The rows below give T cell receptor beta chains drawn from one sample of a study of T-cell reconstitution after alpha-beta-depleted transplantation in children. MiXCR was run by TCRdb on the PCR reads, yielding one entry per CDR3 protein. The data contain roughly 250,000 distinct CDR3 sequences, roughly 8.2% of them seen just once; the ten biggest clones take up almost 6.5%. The sample here was PBMCs, mostly from graft donor cells, taken 180 days after TCRalphabeta/CD19-depleted stem cell transplant. Receptors were obtained from a male patient younger than 18 who had a stem cell transplant for acute lymphoblastic leukemia, so the T cells may come from the graft donor. The CDR3 runs from the conserved cysteine through the conserved F or W. D genes are given only for firm matches. Size values are once, few and many counts, or a class for expanded clones, and some rows have none.

CDR3 protein	CDR3 DNA	D gene	V gene	J gene	clone size
CASSPQWRNTEAFF	TGTGCCAGCTCACCACAGTGGAGGAATACTGAAGCTTTCTTT	-	TRBV18	TRBJ1-1	many
CASSPGPNRGGETQYF	TGTGCCAGCAGCCCCGGGCCGAATCGGGGCGGGGAGACCCAGTACTTC	-	TRBV7-9	TRBJ2-5	few
CSARVGSEEKLFF	TGCAGTGCTAGAGTGGGGTCGGAGGAAAAACTGTTTTTT	-	TRBV20-1	TRBJ1-4	many
CSVKVANNEKLFF	TGCAGCGTTAAGGTGGCCAATAATGAAAAACTGTTTTTT	-	TRBV29-1	TRBJ1-4	many
CASAGQSHNGYTF	TGTGCCAGCGCAGGTCAATCCCACAATGGCTACACCTTC	-	TRBV2	TRBJ1-2	many
CAIRTGNKNTIYF	TGTGCCATCAGAACAGGGAATAAGAACACCATATATTTT	-	TRBV10-3	TRBJ1-3	many
CSAGRLRSGVSSYEQYF	TGCAGTGCTGGAAGGTTAAGGAGCGGGGTGAGCTCCTACGAGCAGTACTTC	TRBD2	TRBV20-1	TRBJ2-7	many
CASSAEVSSGGTTDTQYF	TGTGCCAGCAGCGCAGAGGTTTCCAGCGGGGGGACCACAGATACGCAGTATTTT	TRBD2	TRBV9	TRBJ2-3	many
CASSVDGAGYTDTQYF	TGTGCCAGCAGCGTAGACGGGGCAGGCTACACAGATACGCAGTATTTT	-	TRBV9	TRBJ2-3	many
CSVGRGGFTEAFF	TGCAGCGTTGGGAGGGGGGGTTTCACTGAAGCTTTCTTT	-	TRBV29-1	TRBJ1-1	many
CASSLPDRANTGELFF	TGTGCCAGCAGTTTGCCCGACAGGGCGAACACCGGGGAGCTGTTTTTT	TRBD1	TRBV28	TRBJ2-2	many
CASSPRGYKNIQYF	TGTGCCAGCAGTCCTCGGGGGTACAAAAACATTCAGTACTTC	-	TRBV27	TRBJ2-4	many
CSAPYFDRDGYTF	TGCAGTGCTCCCTACTTCGACAGGGATGGCTACACCTTC	TRBD1	TRBV20-1	TRBJ1-2	many
CASGLPGLAGSTDTQYF	TGTGCCAGCGGTCTACCGGGACTAGCGGGAAGCACAGATACGCAGTATTTT	TRBD2	TRBV27	TRBJ2-3	many
CASSPQGYEQHF	TGTGCCAGCAGTCCCCAAGGCTACGAGCAGCACTTC	-	TRBV6-5	TRBJ2-7	-
CASQPRQGRNTEAFF	TGTGCCAGTCAGCCAAGACAGGGGAGGAACACTGAAGCTTTCTTT	TRBD1	TRBV12-3/TRBV12-4	TRBJ1-1	many
CSARDRQGKTEAFF	TGCAGTGCTAGAGATAGGCAGGGTAAAACTGAAGCTTTCTTT	-	TRBV20-1	TRBJ1-1	many
CASSHPGQGSYEQYF	TGTGCCAGCAGCCATCCGGGACAGGGGAGTTACGAGCAGTACTTC	TRBD1	TRBV11-2	TRBJ2-7	many
CASSLVGGAAWSTEAFF	TGTGCCAGCAGCTTAGTTGGAGGTGCGGCTTGGAGCACTGAAGCTTTCTTT	-	TRBV7-6	TRBJ1-1	many
CASSLPPRNQPQHF	TGTGCCAGCAGCCTCCCCCCCAGGAATCAGCCCCAGCATTTT	-	TRBV27	TRBJ1-5	few
CASSVVPREGEAFF	TGTGCCAGCAGCGTAGTCCCCAGGGAGGGAGAAGCTTTCTTT	-	TRBV9	TRBJ1-1	many
CASSPDRGGEKLFF	TGTGCCAGCTCACCGGACAGGGGTGGAGAAAAACTGTTTTTT	TRBD1	TRBV12-3/TRBV12-4	TRBJ1-4	many
CASSLGFRDTQYF	TGTGCCAGCAGCTTAGGATTCAGAGATACGCAGTATTTT	-	TRBV11-2	TRBJ2-3	many
CSASRRTSGDSLKNIQYF	TGCAGTGCTAGTAGGCGGACTAGCGGGGACTCACTCAAAAACATTCAGTACTTC	TRBD2	TRBV20-1	TRBJ2-4	many
CASSPYLGTGGQNIQYF	TGTGCCAGCAGCCCCTACCTAGGGACAGGGGGCCAAAACATTCAGTACTTC	TRBD1	TRBV3-1	TRBJ2-4	-
CASGLGQGSYSNQPQHF	TGTGCTAGTGGTTTGGGCCAGGGATCTTATAGCAATCAGCCCCAGCATTTT	-	TRBV12-5	TRBJ1-5	many
CASSQENPRGGNYEQYF	TGCGCCAGCAGCCAAGAAAACCCACGGGGGGGCAACTACGAGCAGTACTTC	TRBD2	TRBV4-3	TRBJ2-7	many
CASSLGEGNQPQHF	TGTGCCAGCAGTTTGGGAGAAGGCAATCAGCCCCAGCATTTT	-	TRBV27	TRBJ1-5	many
CASRSPGTVYNEQFF	TGTGCCAGCAGATCCCCCGGGACAGTCTACAATGAGCAGTTCTTC	TRBD1	TRBV12-3/TRBV12-4	TRBJ2-1	many
CASSFQGAVTEAFF	TGTGCCAGCAGTTTTCAGGGGGCAGTCACTGAAGCTTTCTTT	TRBD1	TRBV27	TRBJ1-1	many
CASQNNEQFF	TGTGCCAGCCAGAACAATGAGCAGTTCTTC	-	TRBV28	TRBJ2-1	few
CASSYLGNTIYF	TGTGCCAGCAGTTACTTAGGAAACACCATATATTTT	-	TRBV6-6	TRBJ1-3	many
CASSLPHGLAGGGDF	TGTGCCAGCAGCTTACCCCACGGACTAGCGGGAGGGGGGGACTTC	TRBD2	TRBV12-3/TRBV12-4	TRBJ2-1	many
CASMRHYEQYF	TGTGCCAGCATGCGCCACTACGAGCAGTACTTC	-	TRBV2	TRBJ2-7	many
CASSKTSGANVLTF	TGCGCCAGCAGTAAAACGTCTGGGGCCAACGTCCTGACTTTC	-	TRBV5-1	TRBJ2-6	many
CSVVLDTLNTEAFF	TGCAGCGTTGTGCTGGACACCCTGAACACTGAAGCTTTCTTT	-	TRBV29-1	TRBJ1-1	many
CASSWGGRAFYGYTF	TGTGCCAGCAGTTGGGGGGGCAGGGCTTTCTATGGCTACACCTTC	-	TRBV6-5	TRBJ1-2	many
CASSFEGMNTEAFF	TGTGCCAGCAGCTTCGAGGGCATGAACACTGAAGCTTTCTTT	-	TRBV5-5	TRBJ1-1	many
CRIAGGVNTEAFF	TGCAGAATAGCAGGGGGGGTGAACACTGAAGCTTTCTTT	TRBD1	TRBV29-1	TRBJ1-1	many
CATSRDRGGTYEQYF	TGTGCCACCAGCAGAGATCGGGGCGGAACCTACGAGCAGTACTTC	-	TRBV15	TRBJ2-7	many
CASSSLTGGQDEQYF	TGTGCCAGCAGCTCTCTCACAGGGGGACAGGACGAGCAGTACTTC	TRBD1	TRBV5-5	TRBJ2-7	many
CASSFTSGSYEQYF	TGTGCCAGCAGCTTTACTAGCGGGAGTTACGAGCAGTACTTC	TRBD2	TRBV11-1	TRBJ2-7	many
CASRSHYGYTF	TGTGCCAGCCGCTCCCACTATGGCTACACCTTC	-	TRBV27	TRBJ1-2	many
CASSGGGGPSYEQYF	TGTGCCAGTAGTGGCGGTGGGGGCCCCTCCTACGAGCAGTACTTC	-	TRBV19	TRBJ2-7	many
CASSRQGPSYEQYF	TGTGCCAGCAGTAGACAGGGACCCTCCTACGAGCAGTACTTC	TRBD1	TRBV28	TRBJ2-7	few
CASGGTGGLAKNIQYF	TGTGCCAGCGGTGGGACAGGGGGCTTAGCCAAAAACATTCAGTACTTC	TRBD1	TRBV12-3/TRBV12-4	TRBJ2-4	many
CASSLRREGRKFF	TGTGCCAGCAGCTTAAGGCGGGAGGGCCGAAAGTTCTTC	TRBD2	TRBV7-3	TRBJ2-1	many
CASSPLRTGNYNEQFF	TGTGCCAGCTCACCACTGAGGACAGGAAACTACAATGAGCAGTTCTTC	TRBD1	TRBV18	TRBJ2-1	many
CSVPQGGLTEAFF	TGCAGCGTCCCACAGGGAGGCTTAACTGAAGCTTTCTTT	-	TRBV29-1	TRBJ1-1	many
CASSLTSRGSNYGYTF	TGTGCCAGCAGTTTAACCTCGCGGGGCTCCAACTATGGCTACACCTTC	-	TRBV27	TRBJ1-2	few
CASSFRTSGATGELFF	TGTGCCAGCAGTTTTAGGACTAGCGGGGCCACCGGGGAGCTGTTTTTT	TRBD2	TRBV28	TRBJ2-2	many
CASIRGGNTEAFF	TGTGCCAGCATCCGAGGGGGGAACACTGAAGCTTTCTTT	-	TRBV6-2/TRBV6-3	TRBJ1-1	many
CASSDTALSGANVLTF	TGTGCCAGCAGCGACACGGCATTGTCTGGGGCCAACGTCCTGACTTTC	-	TRBV9	TRBJ2-6	many
CASREATNTEAFF	TGTGCCAGTAGGGAGGCTACGAACACTGAAGCTTTCTTT	-	TRBV19	TRBJ1-1	-
CASSWGGTGANVLTF	TGTGCCAGCAGCTGGGGGGGCACTGGGGCCAACGTCCTGACTTTC	-	TRBV7-9	TRBJ2-6	many